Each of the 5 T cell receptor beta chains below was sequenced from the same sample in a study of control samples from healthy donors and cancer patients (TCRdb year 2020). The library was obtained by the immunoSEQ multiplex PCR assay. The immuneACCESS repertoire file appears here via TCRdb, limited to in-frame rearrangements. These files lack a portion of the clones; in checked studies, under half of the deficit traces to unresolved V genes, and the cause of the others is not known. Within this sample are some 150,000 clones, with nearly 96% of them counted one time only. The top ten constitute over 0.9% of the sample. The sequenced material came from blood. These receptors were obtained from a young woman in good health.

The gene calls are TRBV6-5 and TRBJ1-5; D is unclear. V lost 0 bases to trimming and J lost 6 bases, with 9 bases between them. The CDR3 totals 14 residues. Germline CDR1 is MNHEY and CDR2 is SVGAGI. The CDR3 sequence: CASSYSRAGQPQHF. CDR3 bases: TGTGCCAGCAGTTACTCAAGGGCGGGTCAGCCCCAGCATTTT.

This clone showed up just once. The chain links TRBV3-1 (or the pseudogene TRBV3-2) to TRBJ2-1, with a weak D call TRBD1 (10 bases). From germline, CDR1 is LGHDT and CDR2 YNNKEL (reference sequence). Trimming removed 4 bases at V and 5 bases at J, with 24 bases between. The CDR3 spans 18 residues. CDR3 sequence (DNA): TGTGCCAGCAGCCCGGGACAGGGGAAAGCGGGGGGAGACAATGAGCAGTTCTTC. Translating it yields CASSPGQGKAGGDNEQFF.

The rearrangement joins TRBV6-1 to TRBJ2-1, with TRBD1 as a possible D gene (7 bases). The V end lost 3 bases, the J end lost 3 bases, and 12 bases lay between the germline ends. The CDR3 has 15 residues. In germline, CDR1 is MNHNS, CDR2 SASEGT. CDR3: CASSEYRGGYNEQFF. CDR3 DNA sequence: TGTGCCAGCAGTGAGTACAGGGGAGGCTACAATGAGCAGTTCTTC.

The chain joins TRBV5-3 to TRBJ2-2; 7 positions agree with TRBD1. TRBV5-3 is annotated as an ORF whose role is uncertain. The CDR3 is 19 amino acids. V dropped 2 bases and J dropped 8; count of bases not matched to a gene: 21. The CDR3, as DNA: TGTGCCAGAAGCTTTGACGAACAGGGGCAGGGACAAGACTCAGGGGAGCTGTTTTTT. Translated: CARSFDEQGQGQDSGELFF.

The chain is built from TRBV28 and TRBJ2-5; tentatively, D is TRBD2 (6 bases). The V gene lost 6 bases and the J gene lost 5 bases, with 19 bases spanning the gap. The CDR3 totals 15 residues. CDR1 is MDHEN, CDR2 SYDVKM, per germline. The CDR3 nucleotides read TGTGCCAGCAGCGCGGACTATCCCCTGTCCGAGACCCAGTACTTC. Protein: CASSADYPLSETQYF. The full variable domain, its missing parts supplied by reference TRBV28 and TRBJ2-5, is DVKVTQSSRYLVKRTGEKVFLECVQDMDHENMFWYRQDPGLGLRLIYFSYDVKMKEKGDIPEGYSVSREKKERFSLILESASTNQTSMYLCASSADYPLSETQYFGPGTRLLVL.